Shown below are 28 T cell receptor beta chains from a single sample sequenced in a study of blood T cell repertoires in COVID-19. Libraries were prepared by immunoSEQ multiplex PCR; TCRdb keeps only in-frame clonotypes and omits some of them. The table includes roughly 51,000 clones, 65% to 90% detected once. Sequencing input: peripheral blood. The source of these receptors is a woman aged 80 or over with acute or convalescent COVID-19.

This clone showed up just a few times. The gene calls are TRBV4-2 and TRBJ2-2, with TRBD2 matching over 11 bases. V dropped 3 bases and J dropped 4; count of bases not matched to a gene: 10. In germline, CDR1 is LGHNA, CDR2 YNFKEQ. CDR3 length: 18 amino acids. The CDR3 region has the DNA TGTGCCAGCAGCCAGTACACCCGACTAGCGGGGCGCACCGGGGAGCTGTTTTTT. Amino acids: CASSQYTRLAGRTGELFF.

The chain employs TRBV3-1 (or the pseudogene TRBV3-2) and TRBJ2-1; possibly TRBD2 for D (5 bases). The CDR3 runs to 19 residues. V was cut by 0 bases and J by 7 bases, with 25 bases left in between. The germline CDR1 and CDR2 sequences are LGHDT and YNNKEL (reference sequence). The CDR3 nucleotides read TGTGCCAGCAGCCAAGATTATTCCCCCGGGGTAGGGCCCTTTAATGAGCAGTTCTTC. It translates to CASSQDYSPGVGPFNEQFF.

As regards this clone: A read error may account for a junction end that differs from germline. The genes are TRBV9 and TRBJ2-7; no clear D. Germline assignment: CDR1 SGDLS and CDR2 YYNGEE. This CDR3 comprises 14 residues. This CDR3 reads CASSVGGVPYEQYF. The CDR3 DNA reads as TGTGCCAGCAGCGTAGGAGGAGTCCCCTATGAGCAGTACTTC.

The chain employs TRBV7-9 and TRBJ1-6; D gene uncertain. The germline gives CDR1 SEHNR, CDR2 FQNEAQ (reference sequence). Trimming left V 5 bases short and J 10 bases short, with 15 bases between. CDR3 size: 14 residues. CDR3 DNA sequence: TGTGCCAGCAGCCCCCGGGTTCCCGGGTCACCCCTCCACTTT. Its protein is CASSPRVPGSPLHF.

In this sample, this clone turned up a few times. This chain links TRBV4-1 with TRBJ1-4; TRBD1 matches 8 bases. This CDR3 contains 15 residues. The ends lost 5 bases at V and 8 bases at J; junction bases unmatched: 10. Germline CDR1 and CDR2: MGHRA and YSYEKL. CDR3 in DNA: TGCGCCAGCAGCAAAGGGGACAGGTCTGAAGAAAAACTGTTTTTT. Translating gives CASSKGDRSEEKLFF.

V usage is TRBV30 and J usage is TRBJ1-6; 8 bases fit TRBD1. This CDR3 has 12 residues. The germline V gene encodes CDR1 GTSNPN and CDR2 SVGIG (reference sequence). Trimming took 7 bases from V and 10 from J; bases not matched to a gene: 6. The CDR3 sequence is CASDRVGSPLHF. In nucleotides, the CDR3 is TGTGCCTCGGACAGGGTCGGGTCACCCCTCCACTTT.

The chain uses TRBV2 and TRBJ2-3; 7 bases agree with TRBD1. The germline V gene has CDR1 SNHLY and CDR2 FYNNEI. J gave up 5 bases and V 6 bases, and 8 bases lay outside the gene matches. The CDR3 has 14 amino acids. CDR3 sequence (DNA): TGTGCCAGCAGCGCAGGGGGAGAAGGAGATACGCAGTATTTT. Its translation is CASSAGGEGDTQYF.

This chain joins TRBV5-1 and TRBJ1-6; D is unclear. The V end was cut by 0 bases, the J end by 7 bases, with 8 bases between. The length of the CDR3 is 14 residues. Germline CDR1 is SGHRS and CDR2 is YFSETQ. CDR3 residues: CASSLDTENSPLHF. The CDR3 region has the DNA TGCGCCAGCAGCTTGGATACGGAGAATTCACCCCTCCACTTT.

The chain's CDR3 is CASSSQTGGRTEAFF. Written as DNA, the CDR3 is TGTGCCAGCAGCTCTCAGACAGGGGGCCGGACTGAAGCTTTCTTT. The V and J genes are TRBV11-2 and TRBJ1-1; 10 nucleotides line up with TRBD1. Germline lookup yields CDR1 SGHAT and CDR2 FQNNGV. There are 15 residues in the CDR3. V dropped 4 bases and J dropped 5; count of bases not matched to a gene: 7.

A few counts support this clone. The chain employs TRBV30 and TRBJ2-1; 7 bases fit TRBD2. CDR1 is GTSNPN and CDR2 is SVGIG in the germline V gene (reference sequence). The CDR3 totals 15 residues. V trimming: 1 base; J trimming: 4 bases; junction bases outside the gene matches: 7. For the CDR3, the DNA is TGTGCCTGGAGTGGGACTAGTCGACCTTACAATGAGCAGTTCTTC. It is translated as CAWSGTSRPYNEQFF.

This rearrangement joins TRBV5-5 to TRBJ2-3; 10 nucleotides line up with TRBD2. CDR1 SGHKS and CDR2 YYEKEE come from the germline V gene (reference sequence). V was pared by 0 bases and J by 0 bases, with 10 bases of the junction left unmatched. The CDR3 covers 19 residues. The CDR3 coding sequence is TGTGCCAGCAGCTTGGTAGCTAGCGGGGGCCTACTGAGCACAGATACGCAGTATTTT. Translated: CASSLVASGGLLSTDTQYF.

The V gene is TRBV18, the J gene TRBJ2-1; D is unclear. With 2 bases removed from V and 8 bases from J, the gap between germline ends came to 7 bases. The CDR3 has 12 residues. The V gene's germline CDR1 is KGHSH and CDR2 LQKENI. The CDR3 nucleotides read TGTGCCAGCTCACCAAGATCAGATGAGCAGTTCTTC. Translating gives CASSPRSDEQFF. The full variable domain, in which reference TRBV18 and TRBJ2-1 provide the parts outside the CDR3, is NAGVMQNPRHLVRRRGQEARLRCSPMKGHSHVYWYRQLPEEGLKFMVYLQKENIIDESGMPKERFSAEFPKEGPSILRIQQVVRGDSAAYFCASSPRSDEQFFGPGTRLTVL.

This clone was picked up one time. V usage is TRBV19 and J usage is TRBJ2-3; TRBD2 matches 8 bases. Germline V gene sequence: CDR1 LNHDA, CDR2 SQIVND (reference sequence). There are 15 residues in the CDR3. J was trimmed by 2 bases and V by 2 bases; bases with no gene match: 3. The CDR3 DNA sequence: TGTGCCAGTAGTATAATAGCGGGGACCACAGATACGCAGTATTTT. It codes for CASSIIAGTTDTQYF.

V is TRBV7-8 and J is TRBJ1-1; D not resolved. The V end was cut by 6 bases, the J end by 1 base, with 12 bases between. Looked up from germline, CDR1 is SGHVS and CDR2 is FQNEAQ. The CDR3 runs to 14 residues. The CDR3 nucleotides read TGTGCCAGCAGTCACGGGGATACGAACACTGAAGCTTTCTTT. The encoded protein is CASSHGDTNTEAFF.

CDR3 DNA: TGCGCCAGCAGCTCTCAGGGTACCAGGGACACTGAAGCTTTCTTT. It yields the protein CASSSQGTRDTEAFF. The chain uses TRBV5-1 and TRBJ1-1; D is possibly TRBD1 (5 bases). CDR3 length: 15 residues. Trimming left V 3 bases short and J 3 bases short, with 15 bases between. Germline values: CDR1 SGHRS, CDR2 YFSETQ.

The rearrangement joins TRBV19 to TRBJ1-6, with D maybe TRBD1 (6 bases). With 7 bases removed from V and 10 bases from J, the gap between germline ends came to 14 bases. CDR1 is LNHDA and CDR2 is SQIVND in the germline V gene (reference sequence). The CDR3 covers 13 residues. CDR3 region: CASTPRGGSPLHF. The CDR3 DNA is TGTGCCAGTACCCCCAGGGGTGGATCACCCCTCCACTTT.

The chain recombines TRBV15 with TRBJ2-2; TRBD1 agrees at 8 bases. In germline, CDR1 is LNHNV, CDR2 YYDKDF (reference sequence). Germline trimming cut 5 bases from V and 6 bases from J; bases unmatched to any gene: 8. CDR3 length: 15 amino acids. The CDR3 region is CATSRRTGYPGELFF. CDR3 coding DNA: TGTGCCACCAGCCGTCGGACAGGGTATCCCGGGGAGCTGTTTTTT.

The CDR3 nucleotides are TGTGCCAGCAGTATGTCCAGGATCGATTACAATCAGCCCCAGCATTTT. This encodes CASSMSRIDYNQPQHF. The chain couples TRBV2 to TRBJ1-5, with D hard to call. The germline CDR1 and CDR2 sequences are SNHLY and FYNNEI. V was pared by 5 bases and J by 3 bases, with 17 bases between. CDR3 length: 16 amino acids.

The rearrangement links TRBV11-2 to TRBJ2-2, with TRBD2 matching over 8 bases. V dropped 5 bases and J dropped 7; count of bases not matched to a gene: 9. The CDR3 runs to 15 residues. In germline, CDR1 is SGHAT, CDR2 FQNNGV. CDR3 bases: TGTGCCAGCAGCCCCGGGGGGGCCGCTGACGGGGAGCTGTTTTTT. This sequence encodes CASSPGGAADGELFF.

This CDR3 reads CASTPGGLVSDTQYF. The CDR3 DNA reads as TGTGCCAGCACCCCCGGGGGACTAGTTTCAGATACGCAGTATTTT. The chain couples TRBV2 to TRBJ2-3, with 8 bases identical to TRBD2. Per the germline V gene, CDR1 is SNHLY and CDR2 is FYNNEI. J was trimmed by 4 bases and V by 7 bases; bases with no gene match: 10. The CDR3 consists of 15 residues.

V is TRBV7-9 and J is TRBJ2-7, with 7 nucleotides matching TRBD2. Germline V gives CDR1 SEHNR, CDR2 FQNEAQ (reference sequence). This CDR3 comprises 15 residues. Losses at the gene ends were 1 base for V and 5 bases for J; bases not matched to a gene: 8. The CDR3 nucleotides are TGTGCCAGCAGCTTAGGCGCGGGGGAGGCGGACGAGCAGTACTTC. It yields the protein CASSLGAGEADEQYF.

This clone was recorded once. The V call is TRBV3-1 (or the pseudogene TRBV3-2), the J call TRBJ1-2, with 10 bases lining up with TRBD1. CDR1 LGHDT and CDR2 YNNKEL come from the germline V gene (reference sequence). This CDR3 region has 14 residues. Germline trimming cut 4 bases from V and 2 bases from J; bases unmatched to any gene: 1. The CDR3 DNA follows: TGTGCCAGCAGCCGGGGACAGGGGAACTATGGCTACACCTTC. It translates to CASSRGQGNYGYTF.

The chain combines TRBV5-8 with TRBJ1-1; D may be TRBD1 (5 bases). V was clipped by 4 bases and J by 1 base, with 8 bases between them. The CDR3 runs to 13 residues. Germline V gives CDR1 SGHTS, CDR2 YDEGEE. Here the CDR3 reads CASSIGQNTEAFF. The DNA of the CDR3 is TGTGCCAGCAGCATCGGACAGAACACTGAAGCTTTCTTT.

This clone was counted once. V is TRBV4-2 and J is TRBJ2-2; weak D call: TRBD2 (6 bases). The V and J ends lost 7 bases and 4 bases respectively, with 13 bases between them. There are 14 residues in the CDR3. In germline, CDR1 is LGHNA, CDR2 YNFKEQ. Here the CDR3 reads CASTGLAFTGELFF. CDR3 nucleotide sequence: TGTGCCAGCACGGGACTGGCGTTCACCGGGGAGCTGTTTTTT.

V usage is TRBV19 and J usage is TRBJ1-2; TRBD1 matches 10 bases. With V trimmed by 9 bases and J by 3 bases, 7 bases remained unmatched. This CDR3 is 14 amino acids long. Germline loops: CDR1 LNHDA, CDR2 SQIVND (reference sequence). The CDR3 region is CASTDRGNDYGYTF. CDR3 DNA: TGTGCCAGCACGGACAGGGGGAACGACTATGGCTACACCTTC.

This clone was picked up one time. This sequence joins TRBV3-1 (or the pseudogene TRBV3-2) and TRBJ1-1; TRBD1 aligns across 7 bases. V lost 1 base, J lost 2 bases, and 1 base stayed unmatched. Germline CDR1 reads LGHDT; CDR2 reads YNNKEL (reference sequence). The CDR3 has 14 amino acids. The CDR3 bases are TGTGCCAGCAGCCAAGGACAGGGTAACACTGAAGCTTTCTTT. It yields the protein CASSQGQGNTEAFF.

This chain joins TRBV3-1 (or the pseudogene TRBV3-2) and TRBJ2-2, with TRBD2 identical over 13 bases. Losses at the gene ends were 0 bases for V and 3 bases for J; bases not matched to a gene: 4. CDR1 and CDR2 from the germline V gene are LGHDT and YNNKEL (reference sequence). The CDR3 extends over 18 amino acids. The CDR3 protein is CASSQDPGLAGDTGELFF. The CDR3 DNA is TGTGCCAGCAGCCAAGACCCTGGACTAGCGGGGGACACCGGGGAGCTGTTTTTT.

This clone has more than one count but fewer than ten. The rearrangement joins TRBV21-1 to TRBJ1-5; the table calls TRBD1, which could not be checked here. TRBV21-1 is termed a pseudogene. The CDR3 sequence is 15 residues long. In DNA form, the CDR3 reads TGTGCCAGCACCAAGGACAGGGGAAGAAATCAGCCCCAGCATTTT. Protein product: CASTKDRGRNQPQHF.